This T cell receptor (beta chain) derives from a study of blood T cell repertoires in COVID-19. At the level of the study: Whether acute or convalescent, the COVID-19 samples came from the United States, Italy and Spain. The analysed material was cDNA or gDNA that came from T cells, B-cell-depleted T cells, or PBMCs.

V was clipped by 2 bases and J by 10 bases, with 9 bases between them. Germline loops: CDR1 PRHDT, CDR2 FYEKMQ (reference sequence). The length of the CDR3 is 13 residues. In the original workflow: Reference gene primer amplification yielded estimated nucleated cell counts. Libraries were prepared by immunoSEQ multiplex PCR; TCRdb keeps only in-frame clonotypes and omits some of them. The V and J calls and clone size are taken from that table; D and trimming were inferred from the DNA. The sample has about 520,000 clones; approximately 85% are singletons. V is TRBV13 and J is TRBJ1-6; D uncertain. The clonotype comes from a human donor in a cohort sampled during active COVID-19. Material: peripheral blood. For the CDR3, the DNA is TGTGCCAGCAGCTTACAAGCAGGCTCACCCCTCCACTTT. It codes for CASSLQAGSPLHF.